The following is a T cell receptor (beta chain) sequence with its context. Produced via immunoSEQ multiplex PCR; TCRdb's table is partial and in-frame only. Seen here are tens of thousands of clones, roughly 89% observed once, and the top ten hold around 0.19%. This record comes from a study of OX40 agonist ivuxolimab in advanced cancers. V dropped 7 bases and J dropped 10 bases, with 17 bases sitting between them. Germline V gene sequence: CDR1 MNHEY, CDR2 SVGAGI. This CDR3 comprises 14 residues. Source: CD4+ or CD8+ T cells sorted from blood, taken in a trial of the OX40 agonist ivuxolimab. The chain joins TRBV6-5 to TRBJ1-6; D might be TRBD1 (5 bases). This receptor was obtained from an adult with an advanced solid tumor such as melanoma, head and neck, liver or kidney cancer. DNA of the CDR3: TGTGCCAGCAATAGACAGCTTCCCGGATCACCCCTCCACTTT. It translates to CASNRQLPGSPLHF.